The 10 T cell receptor beta chains below all came from one sample that was sequenced in a study of graft-versus-host responses after intestinal transplantation. These receptors have no known antigen. Sequencing used immunoSEQ multiplex PCR; TCRdb keeps in-frame clones, though not all of them. Of around 50,000 clones listed, approximately 84% are singletons. The starting material was unstimulated CD4+ T cells sorted from spleen or lymph node cells, obtained before transplant. The origin of the receptors is a human donor who was the organ donor for an intestinal transplant.

This clone is a singleton in its sample. The rearrangement uses TRBV15 and TRBJ1-1, with D maybe TRBD1 (6 bases). Germline V gene sequence: CDR1 LNHNV, CDR2 YYDKDF (reference sequence). V shed 5 bases and J shed 1 base, with 14 bases lying between them. The CDR3 has 15 amino acids. CDR3 DNA sequence: TGTGCCACCAGCGTTCACAGGGAGAGGAACACTGAAGCTTTCTTT. It specifies CATSVHRERNTEAFF.

This clone was recorded only once. This rearrangement joins TRBV5-4 to TRBJ2-7; D might be TRBD1 (6 bases). The V gene lost 1 base and the J gene lost 2 bases, with 10 bases spanning the gap. The CDR3 covers 14 residues. Germline V gene sequence: CDR1 SGHNT, CDR2 YYREEE (reference sequence). DNA of the CDR3: TGTGCCAGCAGCTTGCGCCAGGGGACCTACGAGCAGTACTTC. This translates into CASSLRQGTYEQYF.

The chain links TRBV19 to TRBJ2-4; TRBD1 might be the D (7 bases). V was shortened by 3 bases and J by 6 bases, with 15 bases between the two germline ends. Germline CDR1 is LNHDA and CDR2 is SQIVND (reference sequence). This CDR3 is built from 15 residues. The CDR3 coding sequence is TGTGCCAGTAGTATTTTCCCGCAGGGGGGAAACATTCAGTACTTC. Its translation: CASSIFPQGGNIQYF.

In its sample, this clone was seen a few times. The CDR3 spells CASSLGQETQYF. As DNA, the CDR3 is TGCGCCAGCAGCTTAGGCCAAGAGACCCAGTACTTC. V usage is TRBV5-1 and J usage is TRBJ2-5; no reliable D call. The V and J ends lost 2 bases and 1 base respectively, with 3 bases between them. The CDR3 is made up of 12 amino acids. CDR1 and CDR2 (germline): SGHRS, YFSETQ.

In nucleotides, the CDR3 is TGTGCCTGGAGTGTAGTAGGGAACACTGAAGCTTTCTTT. As protein: CAWSVVGNTEAFF. V and J are TRBV30 and TRBJ1-1; D gene uncertain. Germline CDR1 and CDR2: GTSNPN and SVGIG (reference sequence). The CDR3 is 13 residues long. Between the trimmed V and J ends, which lost 0 bases and 1 base, there was a span of 6 bases.

CDR3: CASSEGQNYNEQFF. In nucleotides, the CDR3 is TGTGCCAGCAGCGAGGGACAAAACTACAATGAGCAGTTCTTC. This chain links TRBV5-4 with TRBJ2-1, with D possibly matching TRBD1 (6 bases). The CDR3 is made up of 14 amino acids. Germline assignment: CDR1 SGHNT and CDR2 YYREEE (reference sequence). Trimming pared 4 bases from V and 3 bases from J, leaving 11 bases between.

J is TRBJ2-7 and V is TRBV6-1; 7 nucleotides align to TRBD1. J was trimmed by 1 base and V by 8 bases; bases with no gene match: 5. The germline V gene encodes CDR1 MNHNS and CDR2 SASEGT. The CDR3 contains 13 residues. The DNA for the CDR3 is TGTGCCAGCCTTCGGGACAGTTCCTACGAGCAGTACTTC. This gives the protein CASLRDSSYEQYF.

V and J are TRBV19 and TRBJ2-3, with TRBD1 identical over 8 bases. The CDR3 totals 14 residues. Germline V CDR1 and CDR2: LNHDA, SQIVND (reference sequence). The trim removed 6 bases at V and 3 bases at J, leaving 5 bases unmatched. CDR3 in DNA: TGTGCCAGTAGGGACAGGGCTAAGACAGATACGCAGTATTTT. It encodes CASRDRAKTDTQYF.

V usage is TRBV29-1 and J usage is TRBJ2-7; TRBD1 matches at 7 bases. There are 13 residues in the CDR3. V was clipped by 4 bases and J by 1 base; unmatched bases: 4. From germline, CDR1 is SQVTM and CDR2 ANQGSEA. This CDR3 reads CSVGGGPSYEQYF. The DNA of the CDR3 is TGCAGCGTTGGAGGGGGCCCGTCCTACGAGCAGTACTTC.

This clone was detected only once. V gene TRBV4-2 combines with J gene TRBJ2-3; TRBD2 matches at 10 bases. This CDR3 comprises 19 residues. V lost 0 bases to trimming and J lost 0 bases; unmatched junction nucleotides: 9. CDR1 LGHNA and CDR2 YNFKEQ come from the germline V gene. The CDR3 sequence is CASSQEASGSPLSTDTQYF. The CDR3 DNA sequence: TGTGCCAGCAGCCAAGAAGCTAGCGGGAGTCCCCTCAGCACAGATACGCAGTATTTT.